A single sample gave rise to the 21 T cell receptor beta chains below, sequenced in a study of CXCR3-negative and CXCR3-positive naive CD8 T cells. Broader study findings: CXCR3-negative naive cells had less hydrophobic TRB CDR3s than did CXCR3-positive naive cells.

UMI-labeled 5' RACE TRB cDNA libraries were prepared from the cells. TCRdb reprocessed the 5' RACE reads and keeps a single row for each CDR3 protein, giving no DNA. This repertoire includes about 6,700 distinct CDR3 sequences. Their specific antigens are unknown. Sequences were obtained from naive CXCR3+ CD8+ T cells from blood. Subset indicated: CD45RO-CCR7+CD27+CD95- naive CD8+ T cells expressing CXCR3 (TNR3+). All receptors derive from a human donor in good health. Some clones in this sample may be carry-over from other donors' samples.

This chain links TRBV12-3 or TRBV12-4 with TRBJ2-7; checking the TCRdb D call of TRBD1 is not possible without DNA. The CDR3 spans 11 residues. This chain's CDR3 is CASGRGYEQYF.

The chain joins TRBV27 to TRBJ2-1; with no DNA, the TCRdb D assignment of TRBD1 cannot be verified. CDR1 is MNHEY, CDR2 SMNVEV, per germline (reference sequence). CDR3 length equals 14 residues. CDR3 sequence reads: CASSFQGAYNEQFF.

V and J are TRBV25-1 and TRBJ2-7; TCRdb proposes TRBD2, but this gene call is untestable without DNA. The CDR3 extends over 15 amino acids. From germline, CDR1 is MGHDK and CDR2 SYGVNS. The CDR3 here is CASSERSGQSYEQYF.

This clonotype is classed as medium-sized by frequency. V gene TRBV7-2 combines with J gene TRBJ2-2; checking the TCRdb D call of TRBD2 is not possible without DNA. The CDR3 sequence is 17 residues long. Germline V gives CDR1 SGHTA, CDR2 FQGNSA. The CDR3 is CASSFPQREGYTGELFF.

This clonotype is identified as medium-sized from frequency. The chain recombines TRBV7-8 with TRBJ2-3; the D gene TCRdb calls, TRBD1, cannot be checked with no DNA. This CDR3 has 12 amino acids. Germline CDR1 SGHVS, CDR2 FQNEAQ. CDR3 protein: CASSSNRVAQYF.

The CDR3 loop reads CASSLVAGVDTQYF. The V and J genes are TRBV5-6 and TRBJ2-3; TCRdb's assignment of TRBD2 cannot be checked, as there is no DNA. The CDR3 covers 14 residues. Germline V gives CDR1 SGHDT, CDR2 YYEEEE.

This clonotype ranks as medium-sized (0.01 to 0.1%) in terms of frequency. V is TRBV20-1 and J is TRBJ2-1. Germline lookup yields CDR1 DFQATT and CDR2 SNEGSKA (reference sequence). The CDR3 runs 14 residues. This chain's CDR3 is CSASSGISYNEQFF.

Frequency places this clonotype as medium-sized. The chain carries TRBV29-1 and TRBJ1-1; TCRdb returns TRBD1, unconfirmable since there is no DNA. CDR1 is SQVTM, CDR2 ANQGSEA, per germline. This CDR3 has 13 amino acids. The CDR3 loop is CSVGAGMNTEAFF.

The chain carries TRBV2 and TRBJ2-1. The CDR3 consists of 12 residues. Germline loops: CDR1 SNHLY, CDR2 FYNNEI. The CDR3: CASSDRPQEQFF.

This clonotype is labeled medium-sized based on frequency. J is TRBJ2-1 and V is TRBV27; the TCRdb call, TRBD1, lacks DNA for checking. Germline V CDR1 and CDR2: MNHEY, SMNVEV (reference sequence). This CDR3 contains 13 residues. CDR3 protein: CASRLGPPNEQFF.

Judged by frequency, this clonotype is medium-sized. The CDR3: CSALILSSRGNYNEQFF. The rearrangement links TRBV20-1 to TRBJ2-1; with no DNA, the TCRdb D assignment of TRBD2 cannot be verified. The length of the CDR3 is 17 residues. Germline V lookup: CDR1 DFQATT, CDR2 SNEGSKA (reference sequence).

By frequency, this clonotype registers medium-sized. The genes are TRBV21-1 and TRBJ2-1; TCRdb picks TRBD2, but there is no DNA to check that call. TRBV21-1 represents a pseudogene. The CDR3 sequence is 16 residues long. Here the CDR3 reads CASSKAGSGSYNEQFF.

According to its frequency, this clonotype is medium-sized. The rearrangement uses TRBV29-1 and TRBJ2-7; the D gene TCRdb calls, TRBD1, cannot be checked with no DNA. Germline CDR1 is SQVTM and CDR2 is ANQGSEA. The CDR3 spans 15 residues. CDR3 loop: CSVDSSGTGPYEQYF.

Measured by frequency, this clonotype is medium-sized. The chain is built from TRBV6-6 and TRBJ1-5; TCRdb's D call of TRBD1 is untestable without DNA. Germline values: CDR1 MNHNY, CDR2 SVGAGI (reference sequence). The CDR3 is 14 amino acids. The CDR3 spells CASSGWGGNQPQHF.

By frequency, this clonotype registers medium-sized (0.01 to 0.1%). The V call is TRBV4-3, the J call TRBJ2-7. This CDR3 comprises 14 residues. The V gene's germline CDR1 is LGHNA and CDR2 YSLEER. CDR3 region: CASSHGQGSYEQYF.

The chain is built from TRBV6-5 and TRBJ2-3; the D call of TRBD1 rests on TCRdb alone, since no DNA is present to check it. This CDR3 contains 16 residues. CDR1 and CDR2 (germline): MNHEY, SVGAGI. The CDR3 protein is CASSYLSTGPTDTQYF.

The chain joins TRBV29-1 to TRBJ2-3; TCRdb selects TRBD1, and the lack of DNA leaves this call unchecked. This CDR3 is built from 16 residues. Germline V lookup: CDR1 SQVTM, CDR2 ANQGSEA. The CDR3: CSVEGGDRVPTDTQYF.

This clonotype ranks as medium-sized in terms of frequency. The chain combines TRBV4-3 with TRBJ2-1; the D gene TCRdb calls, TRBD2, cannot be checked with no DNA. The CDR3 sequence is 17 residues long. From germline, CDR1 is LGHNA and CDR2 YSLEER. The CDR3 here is CASSQDQERHRSNEQFF.

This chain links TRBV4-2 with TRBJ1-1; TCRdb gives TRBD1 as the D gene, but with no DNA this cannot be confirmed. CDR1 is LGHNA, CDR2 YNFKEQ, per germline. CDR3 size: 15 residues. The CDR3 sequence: CASSQTGQDDTEAFF.

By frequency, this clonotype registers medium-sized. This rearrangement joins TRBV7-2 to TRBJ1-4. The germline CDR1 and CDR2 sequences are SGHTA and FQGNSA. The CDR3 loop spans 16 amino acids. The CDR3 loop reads CASSVGTAPKWEKLFF.

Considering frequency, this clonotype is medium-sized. This CDR3 reads CASSLLSYEQYF. The chain couples TRBV28 to TRBJ2-7. Germline assignment: CDR1 MDHEN and CDR2 SYDVKM. The CDR3 consists of 12 residues.